The next 27 T cell receptor beta chains were all read from a single sample in a study of T cells in Graves' hyperthyroidism and ophthalmopathy. The TCR beta CDR3 regions underwent amplification using RNA transcripts as the source. The HTBI set primed first-round TCR CDR3 RT-PCR. MiXCR, run by TCRdb on the multiplex PCR reads, gives a single entry per CDR3 protein. The sample carries over 500,000 distinct CDR3 sequences, about 46% recorded once. Sequencing was done on a sample of peripheral blood or thyroid tissue (not recorded which). The receptors here all came from an adult woman with Graves' disease, either hyperthyroidism or ophthalmopathy (not recorded which).

The V gene is TRBV12-3 or TRBV12-4, the J gene TRBJ1-5; D possibly corresponds to TRBD1 (6 bases). This CDR3 comprises 16 residues. V lost 4 bases, J lost 8 bases, and 21 bases lay in between. CDR3 sequence reads: CASSSRGASFLEPQHF. CDR3 bases: TGTGCCAGCAGTTCTCGGGGGGCGTCGTTTCTGGAGCCCCAGCATTTT.

This clonotype was seen at least ten times. The chain uses TRBV11-2 and TRBJ1-2; 7 nucleotides match TRBD1. The V segment lost 5 bases and the J segment 8 bases; nucleotides outside the gene matches: 5. Germline CDR1 reads SGHAT; CDR2 reads FQNNGV. The CDR3 runs to 12 residues. The CDR3 DNA reads as TGTGCCAGCAGCCCGACAGGGTTCGGCTACACCTTC. Protein: CASSPTGFGYTF. The full variable domain, rest sourced from reference TRBV11-2 and TRBJ1-2, is EAGVAQSPRYKIIEKRQSVAFWCNPISGHATLYWYQQILGQGPKLLIQFQNNGVVDDSQLPKDRFSAERLKGVDSTLKIQPAKLEDSAVYLCASSPTGFGYTFGSGTRLTVV.

This clonotype was observed at least ten times. The V gene is TRBV4-2, the J gene TRBJ2-5, with D possibly matching TRBD2 (6 bases). CDR3 length: 12 residues. Between the trimmed V and J ends, which lost 5 bases and 5 bases, there was a span of 9 bases. CDR1 LGHNA and CDR2 YNFKEQ come from the germline V gene. The CDR3 sequence is CASSWREETQYF. For the CDR3, the DNA is TGTGCCAGCAGCTGGAGGGAGGAGACCCAGTACTTC.

In this sample, this clonotype turned up many times. The gene calls are TRBV7-2 and TRBJ2-5, with 12 nucleotides matching TRBD2. This CDR3 region has 16 residues. V gave up 2 bases and J gave up 4 bases; unmatched junction bases: 5. CDR1 SGHTA and CDR2 FQGNSA come from the germline V gene. CDR3 sequence: CASSLTLAGGGETQYF. Written as DNA, the CDR3 is TGTGCCAGCAGCTTAACCCTAGCGGGGGGGGGAGAGACCCAGTACTTC.

This clonotype was detected a few times. V gene TRBV28 combines with J gene TRBJ2-5; possible D gene TRBD2, 5 bases. CDR1 is MDHEN, CDR2 SYDVKM, per germline. There are 15 residues in the CDR3. V lost 2 bases to trimming and J lost 7 bases, with 17 bases between them. The CDR3 is CASSLVGAWRRTQYF. For the CDR3, the DNA is TGTGCCAGCAGTTTAGTGGGAGCATGGAGAAGGACCCAGTACTTC.

This clonotype was detected once. The chain carries TRBV7-3 and TRBJ2-6, with TRBD1 identical over 7 bases. The CDR3 runs to 17 residues. V lost 5 bases, J lost 4 bases, and 11 bases stayed unmatched. Germline CDR1 is SGHTA and CDR2 is FQGTGA. This CDR3 reads CASSNRGQWTGANVLTF. CDR3 sequence (DNA): TGTGCCAGCAGCAACAGGGGTCAATGGACAGGGGCCAACGTCCTGACTTTC.

This clonotype came up a few times. CDR3 residues: CASSPASETQYF. CDR3 in DNA: TGTGCCAGTAGCCCCGCCTCGGAGACCCAGTACTTC. This sequence joins TRBV7-6 and TRBJ2-5; D call uncertain. The CDR3 loop spans 12 amino acids. V was pared by 9 bases and J by 5 bases, with 13 bases between. Looked up from germline, CDR1 is SGHVS and CDR2 is FNYEAQ.

The V and J genes are TRBV5-4 and TRBJ2-5; 10 bases fit TRBD1. Per germline, CDR1 SGHNT and CDR2 YYREEE (reference sequence). This CDR3 region has 13 residues. V lost 7 bases to trimming and J lost 10 bases; unmatched junction nucleotides: 10. CDR3 sequence: CASRTGGGSGQYF. The DNA for the CDR3 is TGTGCCAGCCGGACAGGGGGAGGTAGCGGCCAGTACTTC. The entire variable domain, with the rest obtained from reference TRBV5-4 and TRBJ2-5, is as follows: ETGVTQSPTHLIKTRGQQVTLRCSSQSGHNTVSWYQQALGQGPQFIFQYYREEENGRGNFPPRFSGLQFPNYSSELNVNALELDDSALYLCASRTGGGSGQYFGPGTRLLVL.

The chain couples TRBV11-2 to TRBJ2-5; TRBD2 agrees at 7 bases. The CDR3 is 14 amino acids. Germline CDR1 SGHAT, CDR2 FQNNGV. V trimming: 1 base; J trimming: 5 bases; junction bases outside the gene matches: 4. The CDR3 bases are TGTGCCAGCAGCTTAGTTGGGAGGGGTGAGACCCAGTACTTC. Residues: CASSLVGRGETQYF.

This clonotype was observed at least ten times. This chain links TRBV12-3 or TRBV12-4 with TRBJ1-4; maybe TRBD1 (6 bases). The CDR3 is 14 residues long. Trimming shortened V by 6 bases and J by 7 bases, and 15 bases separated the two germline ends. The CDR3 protein is CASSLGGASEKLFF. The CDR3 coding sequence is TGTGCCAGCAGCCTAGGGGGGGCAAGTGAAAAACTGTTTTTT.

Only one count was recorded for this clonotype. The chain links TRBV5-1 to TRBJ2-2, with D unclear. Trimming removed 4 bases at V and 6 bases at J, with 7 bases between. This CDR3 is 12 amino acids long. The V gene's germline CDR1 is SGHRS and CDR2 YFSETQ. CDR3 protein: CASSEQSGELFF. CDR3 DNA: TGCGCCAGCAGCGAACAGTCCGGGGAGCTGTTTTTT.

The sample holds one count of this clonotype. A much larger clone lies one base from this, so it may be a read error. The chain employs TRBV29-1 and TRBJ1-2, with TRBD1 as a possible D gene (5 bases). The CDR3 is made up of 13 amino acids. The germline gives CDR1 SQVTM, CDR2 ANQGSEA. The CDR3 DNA is TGCAGCGTTGAAGTGGGGGGGAACTATGGCTACATCTTC. Its protein product is CSVEVGGNYGYIF.

The rearrangement uses TRBV29-1 and TRBJ1-2; D gene unclear. The CDR3 runs 11 residues. Germline CDR1 reads SQVTM; CDR2 reads ANQGSEA. V lost 2 bases and J lost 5, with 6 bases in between. The CDR3 DNA sequence: TGCAGCGTTGAAAGGCGGTATGGCTACACCTTC. Protein product: CSVERRYGYTF.

In its sample, this clonotype was seen many times. The chain has TRBV19 and TRBJ1-6; TRBD1 might be the D (6 bases). CDR1 is LNHDA and CDR2 is SQIVND in the germline V gene (reference sequence). The CDR3 covers 15 residues. V was trimmed by 7 bases and J by 7 bases, leaving 17 bases between them. The chain's CDR3 is CASNVPGQTNSPLHF. CDR3 nucleotide sequence: TGTGCCAGTAACGTTCCGGGACAAACAAATTCACCCCTCCACTTT.

Ten or more counts support this clonotype. J is TRBJ1-1 and V is TRBV7-2, with 7 bases aligning to TRBD1. Trimming cost V 5 bases and J 1 base; bases outside gene matches: 4. The CDR3 spans 14 residues. CDR1 SGHTA and CDR2 FQGNSA come from the germline V gene. Here the CDR3 DNA reads TGTGCCAGCAGCGCCTGGACAGGGAACACTGAAGCTTTCTTT. Its translation is CASSAWTGNTEAFF.

The sample holds many counts of this clonotype. For the CDR3, the DNA is TGTGCCATCAGTGAGTCCTCAGATACGCAGTATTTT. This encodes CAISESSDTQYF. V and J are TRBV10-3 and TRBJ2-3; D gene unclear. Germline CDR1 is ENHRY and CDR2 is SYGVKD. The ends were cut back, 0 bases at V and 4 bases at J, with 2 bases in the middle. The CDR3 length is 12 residues.

The table lists this clonotype with a count of one. V gene TRBV29-1 combines with J gene TRBJ2-7, with D perhaps TRBD1 (5 bases). Germline-derived CDR1 and CDR2 are SQVTM and ANQGSEA. The CDR3 is 13 amino acids. V lost 6 bases to trimming and J lost 2 bases, with 14 bases between them. CDR3 residues: CSVLGLGAYEQYF. CDR3 nucleotide sequence: TGCAGCGTCCTCGGGCTAGGGGCCTACGAGCAGTACTTC.

This clonotype was seen more than once but under ten times. V is TRBV20-1 and J is TRBJ1-5, with 9 bases matching TRBD1. The CDR3 loop spans 14 amino acids. V lost 6 bases, J lost 6 bases, and 9 bases stayed unmatched. Germline V gene data show CDR1 as DFQATT and CDR2 as SNEGSKA (reference sequence). The CDR3 spells CSAPQGAPSQPQHF. The CDR3 DNA sequence: TGCAGTGCGCCACAGGGGGCGCCGAGTCAGCCCCAGCATTTT.

V is TRBV20-1 and J is TRBJ1-2; D unresolved. The CDR3 loop spans 12 amino acids. CDR1 DFQATT and CDR2 SNEGSKA come from the germline V gene (reference sequence). V was cut by 3 bases and J by 4 bases, with 9 bases left in between. CDR3 DNA sequence: TGCAGTGCTAGGACGGCTGCCTATGGCTACACCTTC. Its protein is CSARTAAYGYTF.

There are a few counts of this clonotype. V is TRBV25-1 and J is TRBJ1-6; perhaps TRBD1 as D (5 bases). Trimming removed 7 bases from V and 13 bases from J, with 17 bases in between. CDR1 and CDR2 (germline): MGHDK, SYGVNS. The CDR3 spans 13 residues. The CDR3 protein is CASTKTGGVPLHF. The CDR3 bases are TGTGCCAGCACCAAAACCGGGGGGGTGCCCCTCCACTTT.

V usage is TRBV2 and J usage is TRBJ2-3; weak D call: TRBD2 (7 bases). Trimming stripped 10 bases from V and 7 bases from J, with 24 bases between. This CDR3 has 15 residues. Germline lookup yields CDR1 SNHLY and CDR2 FYNNEI. This CDR3 is CATTVRGDITHTQYF. The CDR3 DNA follows: TGTGCCACCACAGTCCGGGGGGACATCACGCATACGCAGTATTTT.

The sample holds a few counts of this clonotype. The chain employs TRBV7-9 and TRBJ2-2; a weak D match, TRBD1 (6 bases). V lost 7 bases, J lost 8 bases, and 11 bases lay in between. There are 12 residues in the CDR3. Germline-derived CDR1 and CDR2 are SEHNR and FQNEAQ (reference sequence). CDR3 sequence (DNA): TGTGCCAGCAACCCCACAGGGGGGGAGCTGTTTTTT. Translation gives CASNPTGGELFF. Based on the CDR3 plus reference TRBV7-9 and TRBJ2-2, the full variable domain is DTGVSQNPRHKITKRGQNVTFRCDPISEHNRLYWYRQTLGQGPEFLTYFQNEAQLEKSRLLSDRFSAERPKGSFSTLEIQRTEQGDSAMYLCASNPTGGELFFGEGSRLTVL.

The genes are TRBV7-9 and TRBJ1-1; no reliable D call. V was cut by 4 bases and J by 11 bases, with 14 bases left in between. CDR1 is SEHNR and CDR2 is FQNEAQ in the germline V gene (reference sequence). CDR3 size: 12 residues. The CDR3 region is CASSSGTPSAFF. The CDR3 DNA reads TGTGCCAGCAGCTCGGGAACCCCTTCGGCTTTCTTT. Together with reference TRBV7-9 and TRBJ1-1, the CDR3 gives the full variable domain: DTGVSQNPRHKITKRGQNVTFRCDPISEHNRLYWYRQTLGQGPEFLTYFQNEAQLEKSRLLSDRFSAERPKGSFSTLEIQRTEQGDSAMYLCASSSGTPSAFFGQGTRLTVV.

The gene calls are TRBV13 and TRBJ1-5; 8 bases fit TRBD1. The junction had 6 bases not matched to a gene; V was cut back by 3 bases and J by 5 bases. The germline CDR1 and CDR2 sequences are PRHDT and FYEKMQ (reference sequence). This CDR3 is 15 amino acids long. CDR3 residues: CASSFSTGVYQPQHF. The DNA of the CDR3 is TGTGCCAGCAGCTTCTCGACAGGGGTCTATCAGCCCCAGCATTTT.

The chain combines TRBV5-1 with TRBJ2-5; D not resolved. The length of the CDR3 is 16 residues. The V gene's germline CDR1 is SGHRS and CDR2 YFSETQ. V was shortened by 4 bases and J by 4 bases, with 20 bases between the two germline ends. For the CDR3, the DNA is TGCGCCAGCAGCCCCGACTGGGCGGCTTCAACAGAGACCCAGTACTTC. Translation gives CASSPDWAASTETQYF.

This clonotype was counted only a few times. It may be a read error: a sequence one base away is much more abundant. The gene calls are TRBV7-2 and TRBJ2-7, with no clear D. The CDR3 is 14 residues long. Germline CDR1 is SGHTA and CDR2 is FQGNSA. V was cut by 3 bases and J by 2 bases, with 11 bases left in between. CDR3 protein: CASSLTGSPYEQYF. CDR3 nucleotide sequence: TGTGCCAGCAGCTTGACCGGGTCTCCCTACGAGCAGTACTTC.

V is TRBV9 and J is TRBJ1-6; TRBD1 matches 10 bases. CDR3 length: 15 residues. The junction had 3 bases not matched to a gene; V was cut back by 2 bases and J by 7 bases. From germline, CDR1 is SGDLS and CDR2 YYNGEE. For the CDR3, the DNA is TGTGCCAGCAGCGTCGGGACAGGGGAAAATTCACCCCTCCACTTT. Translation gives CASSVGTGENSPLHF.